This TCR beta chain was recorded in a study of T cells after yellow fever vaccination. Turning to the study itself: Those fractions that held only low numbers of cells were prepared using the SMART-Seq v4 Ultra Low Input RNA kit. Study-wide results and caveats: Weaker, the secondary response had a peak occurring faster, on day 5 versus 15. Contamination by abundant bulk-population clonotypes could be present in FACS-sorted repertoires.

Template switching by 5'RACE produced TCR cDNA, adding a universal primer site and UMIs. TCRdb passed the 5' RACE reads through MiXCR, listing each CDR3 protein once. The data contain more than 350,000 distinct CDR3 sequences, roughly 11% of them singletons. V was trimmed by 7 bases and J by 1 base, leaving 5 bases between them. CDR1 and CDR2 from the germline V gene are MNHEY and SVGAGI. The CDR3 is 12 amino acids. The sample holds many counts of this clonotype. As yet, its antigen is unknown. The chain carries TRBV6-5 and TRBJ1-3, with D uncertain. The receptor was derived from a man aged 18 to 29 who received the YFV17D yellow fever vaccine. Sequencing used PBMCs, obtained on the day of the first yellow fever vaccination. CDR3 sequence (DNA): TGTGCCAGCACTTCTTCTGGAAACACCATATATTTT. Translating gives CASTSSGNTIYF.